This T cell receptor beta chain was captured by sequencing in a study of early T cells in non-severe SARS-CoV-2 infection. Study-wide findings and caveats: Database matching using VDJdb favored anti-spike CD8 responses, with private and CD4 specificities left missing.

The TCR library protocol attached unique molecular identifiers to the individual cDNA molecules. TCRdb independently ran MiXCR on the 5' RACE reads; one entry per CDR3 protein. The sample lists 25,000 to 35,000 distinct CDR3 sequences, under 6% occurring once. This clonotype was picked up many times. Antigen: not known. V gave up 0 bases and J gave up 10 bases; unmatched junction bases: 2. Germline assignment: CDR1 SGDLS and CDR2 YYNGEE. The CDR3 is 14 residues long. The chain combines TRBV9 with TRBJ1-6; the match to TRBD1 covers 9 bases. The sequenced material came from whole blood. The clonotype originates from an adult who was a healthcare worker with PCR-confirmed SARS-CoV-2 infection or an uninfected control (not recorded which). CDR3 region: CASSVGTGVSPLHF. Written as DNA, the CDR3 is TGTGCCAGCAGCGTAGGGACAGGGGTCTCACCCCTCCACTTT.